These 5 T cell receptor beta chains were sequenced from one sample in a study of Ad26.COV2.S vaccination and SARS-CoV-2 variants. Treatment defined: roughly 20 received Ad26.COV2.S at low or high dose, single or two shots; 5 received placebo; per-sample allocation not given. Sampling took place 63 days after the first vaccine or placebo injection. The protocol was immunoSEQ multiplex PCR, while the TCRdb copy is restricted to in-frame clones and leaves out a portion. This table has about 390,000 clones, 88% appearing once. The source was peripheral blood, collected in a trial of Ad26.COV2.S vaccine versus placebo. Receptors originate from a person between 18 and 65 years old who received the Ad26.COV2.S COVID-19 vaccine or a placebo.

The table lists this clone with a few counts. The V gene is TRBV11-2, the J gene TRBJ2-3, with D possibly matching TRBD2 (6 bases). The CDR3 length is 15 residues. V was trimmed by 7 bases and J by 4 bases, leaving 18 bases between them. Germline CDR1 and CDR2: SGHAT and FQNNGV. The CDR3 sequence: CASNTGISGADTQYF. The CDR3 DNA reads TGTGCCAGCAACACCGGGATTAGCGGCGCAGATACGCAGTATTTT.

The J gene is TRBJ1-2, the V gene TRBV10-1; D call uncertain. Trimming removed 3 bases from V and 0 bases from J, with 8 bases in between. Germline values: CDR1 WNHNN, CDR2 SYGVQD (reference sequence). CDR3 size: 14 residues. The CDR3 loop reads CASSDGSSNYGYTF. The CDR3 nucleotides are TGCGCCAGCAGTGATGGCAGCTCTAACTATGGCTACACCTTC.

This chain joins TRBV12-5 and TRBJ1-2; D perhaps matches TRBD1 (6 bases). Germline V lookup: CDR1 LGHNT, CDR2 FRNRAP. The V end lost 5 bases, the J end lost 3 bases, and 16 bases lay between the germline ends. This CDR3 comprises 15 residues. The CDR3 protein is CASGGGQGLYYGYTF. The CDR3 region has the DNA TGTGCTAGTGGTGGGGGGCAGGGGTTGTACTATGGCTACACCTTC.

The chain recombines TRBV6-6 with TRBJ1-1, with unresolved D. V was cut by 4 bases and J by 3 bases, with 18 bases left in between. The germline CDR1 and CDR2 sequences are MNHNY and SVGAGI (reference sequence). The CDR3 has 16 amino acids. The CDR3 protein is CASSWTSHRYYTEAFF. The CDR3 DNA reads TGTGCCAGCAGTTGGACGTCCCACCGATATTACACTGAAGCTTTCTTT.

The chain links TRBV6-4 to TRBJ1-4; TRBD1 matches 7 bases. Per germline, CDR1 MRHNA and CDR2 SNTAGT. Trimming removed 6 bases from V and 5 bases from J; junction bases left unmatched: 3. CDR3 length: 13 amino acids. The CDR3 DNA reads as TGTGCCAGCAGACTACAGGGGAATGAAAAACTGTTTTTT. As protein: CASRLQGNEKLFF.